The T cell receptor (beta chain) described here comes from a study of cytomegalovirus exposure and HLA in healthy donors. Study-level findings and limits: A later analysis associated under 20,000 TCR beta sequences with HLA alleles at a 0.05 false discovery rate. Reportedly, a later analysis found an Asian-associated ancestry cluster had fewer N-insertions than the roughly 630-donor mean. The productive fraction for most TCR beta V segments was about 90% or about 30% in an earlier analysis. Sequencing had likely introduced a cluster of highly shared sequence variants as an artifact.

Both 60 Vbeta primers and 13 Jbeta primers went into the PCR. TCRdb's table, derived via immunoSEQ multiplex PCR, lists solely in-frame clones and lacks some. The repertoire includes 100,000 to 150,000 clones, 60% to 85% of them detected once, and roughly 1.8% sits in the top ten. Trimming cost V 7 bases and J 4 bases, with 11 bases left between them. Germline CDR1 and CDR2: LNHDA and SQIVND (reference sequence). The CDR3 is made up of 13 amino acids. This clone is a singleton in its sample. The antigen is undetermined. The receptor was isolated from a woman between 40 and 55 years old in good health and CMV-seronegative. The source material was PBMCs. This sequence joins TRBV19 and TRBJ1-5, with D perhaps TRBD1 (6 bases). The CDR3 coding sequence is TGTGCCAGTAAGAGACAGGAAAATCAGCCCCAGCATTTT. It codes for CASKRQENQPQHF.